The present TCR beta chain was sequenced within a study of blood T cell repertoires in COVID-19. In the study overall: Material from acute and convalescent COVID-19 was sourced from the United States, Italy and Spain. Nucleic acid was either cDNA or gDNA, and it came from T cells, B-cell-depleted T cells, or PBMCs.

Sequencing used immunoSEQ multiplex PCR; TCRdb keeps in-frame clones, though not all of them. The sample holds fewer than 150,000 clones; approximately 90% are singletons and the top ten take roughly 8.1%. The CDR3 contains 14 residues. Trimming removed 0 bases from V and 5 bases from J, with 9 bases in between. CDR1 and CDR2 (germline): KGHSH, LQKENI. This receptor was identified in a woman between 65 and 79 years old who had recovered from COVID-19. The chain links TRBV18 to TRBJ2-3; possible D gene TRBD2, 5 bases. Sequencing was done on a sample of peripheral blood. The CDR3 is CASSPPDEGDTQYF. CDR3 coding DNA: TGTGCCAGCTCACCACCGGACGAGGGAGATACGCAGTATTTT. The whole variable domain, remainder taken from reference TRBV18 and TRBJ2-3, is NAGVMQNPRHLVRRRGQEARLRCSPMKGHSHVYWYRQLPEEGLKFMVYLQKENIIDESGMPKERFSAEFPKEGPSILRIQQVVRGDSAAYFCASSPPDEGDTQYFGPGTRLTVL.